A selection of T cell receptor beta chains follows, all from one sample in a study of vaccination effects on CD4 cells after COVID-19. Some clones are missing from TCRdb's copy, which holds only in-frame ones; the method was immunoSEQ multiplex PCR. This sample has around 49,000 clones; 72% occur once, and the top ten carry about 9.5%. Their target antigens are unknown. The sequences come from CD4+ T cells from PBMCs cultured without peptide, collected after COVID-19 vaccination. The receptors stem from a human donor who received a COVID-19 vaccine. CDR3s include the opening cysteine and the closing phenylalanine or tryptophan. Fields, in order: J gene, clone size, V gene, D gene, CDR3 protein, CDR3 DNA. The D gene is left open where the match is weak. Expanded clones are given a class, and other clones once, few, many or no size at all.

TRBJ2-4 | . | TRBV7-9 | . | CASSTHSRIAKNIQYF | TGTGCCAGCAGCACACACTCAAGAATAGCCAAAAACATTCAGTACTTC
TRBJ2-5 | once | TRBV3-1/TRBV3-2 | TRBD2 | CASSQDLGLAGQETQYF | TGTGCCAGCAGCCAAGACCTGGGACTAGCGGGTCAAGAGACCCAGTACTTC
TRBJ2-5 | . | TRBV29-1 | TRBD2 | CSVGTTFGETQYF | TGCAGCGTCGGGACTACCTTCGGGGAGACCCAGTACTTC
TRBJ1-1 | . | TRBV6-5 | . | CASLRGENTKAFF | TGTGCCAGTTTACGGGGCGAGAACACTAAAGCTTTCTTT
TRBJ2-7 | . | TRBV3-1/TRBV3-2 | . | CASSQVGRVNEQYF | TGTGCCAGCAGCCAAGTTGGTAGAGTGAACGAGCAGTACTTC
TRBJ2-1 | . | TRBV11-3 | TRBD1 | CASSSRDSLYNEQFF | TGTGCCAGCAGCTCCCGGGACAGTCTTTACAATGAGCAGTTCTTC
TRBJ2-7 | . | TRBV6-1 | . | CASSEVGRKNEQYF | TGTGCCAGCAGTGAAGTGGGACGGAAAAACGAGCAGTACTTC
TRBJ1-1 | . | TRBV15 | . | CATSRDRKNTEAFF | TGTGCCACCAGCAGAGATAGGAAGAACACTGAAGCTTTCTTT
TRBJ2-3 | few | TRBV18 | TRBD2 | CASSRTSGSDTQYF | TGTGCCAGCTCACGGACTAGCGGGTCAGATACGCAGTATTTT
TRBJ2-7 | few | TRBV7-9 | . | CASSLIGGEHEQYF | TGTGCCAGCAGCTTAATAGGGGGGGAGCACGAGCAGTACTTC
TRBJ2-3 | few | TRBV11-3 | . | CASSFDRSTDTQYF | TGTGCCAGCAGCTTCGACAGGTCCACAGATACGCAGTATTTT
TRBJ2-1 | . | TRBV28 | TRBD2 | CASSLWSLAGGPGEQFF | TGTGCCAGCAGTTTATGGTCCCTAGCGGGAGGGCCCGGGGAGCAGTTCTTC
TRBJ2-3 | . | TRBV19 | . | CASKRSGSGTDTQYF | TGTGCCAGTAAACGGAGCGGTTCGGGCACAGATACGCAGTATTTT
TRBJ1-3 | once | TRBV7-8 | . | CASSLEAGRVGNTIYF | TGTGCCAGCAGCTTAGAAGCGGGGCGAGTAGGAAACACCATATATTTT
TRBJ2-5 | . | TRBV5-1 | . | CASSSTLQETQYF | TGCGCCAGCAGCTCAACCCTGCAAGAGACCCAGTACTTC
TRBJ1-3 | . | TRBV10-3 | . | CAISGEAGGNTIYF | TGTGCCATCAGTGGAGAAGCTGGAGGAAACACCATATATTTT
TRBJ2-3 | few | TRBV9 | . | CASSVKRDGLDTQYF | TGTGCCAGCAGCGTAAAGAGGGATGGGTTGGATACGCAGTATTTT